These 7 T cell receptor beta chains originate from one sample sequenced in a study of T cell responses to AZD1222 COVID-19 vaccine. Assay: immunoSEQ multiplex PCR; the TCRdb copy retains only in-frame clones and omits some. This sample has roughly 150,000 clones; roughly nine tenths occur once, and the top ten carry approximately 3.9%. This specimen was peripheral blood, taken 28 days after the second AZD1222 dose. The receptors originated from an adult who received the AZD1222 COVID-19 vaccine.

CDR3 coding DNA: TGTGCCAGTAGTATTGGCGGGGAACTTTACGAGCAGTACTTC. It encodes CASSIGGELYEQYF. This sequence joins TRBV19 and TRBJ2-7, with D possibly matching TRBD2 (6 bases). This CDR3 has 14 amino acids. Germline assignment: CDR1 LNHDA and CDR2 SQIVND (reference sequence). V gave up 3 bases and J gave up 4 bases, with 13 bases separating them.

The CDR3 here is CASSLEGTSVYNEQFF. The CDR3 region has the DNA TGTGCCAGCAGCTTAGAGGGGACTAGCGTTTACAATGAGCAGTTCTTC. The V gene is TRBV11-3, the J gene TRBJ2-1; 10 bases are a match to TRBD2. This CDR3 is built from 16 residues. Trimming took 0 bases from V and 4 from J; bases not matched to a gene: 3. Germline V gives CDR1 SGHNT, CDR2 YENEEA. Based on the CDR3 plus reference TRBV11-3 and TRBJ2-1, the full variable domain is EAGVVQSPRYKIIEKKQPVAFWCNPISGHNTLYWYLQNLGQGPELLIRYENEEAVDDSQLPKDRFSAERLKGVDSTLKIQPAELGDSAVYLCASSLEGTSVYNEQFFGPGTRLTVL.

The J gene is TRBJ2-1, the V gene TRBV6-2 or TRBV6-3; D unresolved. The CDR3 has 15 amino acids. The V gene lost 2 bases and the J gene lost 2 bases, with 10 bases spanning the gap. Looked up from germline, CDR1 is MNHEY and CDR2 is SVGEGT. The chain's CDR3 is CASSYGIPTYNEQFF. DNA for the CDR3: TGTGCCAGCAGTTACGGGATCCCCACCTACAATGAGCAGTTCTTC.

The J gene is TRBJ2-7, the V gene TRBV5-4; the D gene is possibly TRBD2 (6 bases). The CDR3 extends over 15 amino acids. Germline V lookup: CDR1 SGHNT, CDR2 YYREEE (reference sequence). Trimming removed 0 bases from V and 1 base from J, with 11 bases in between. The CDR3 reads CASSLEGLLSYEQYF. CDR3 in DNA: TGTGCCAGCAGCTTGGAGGGACTTCTTTCCTACGAGCAGTACTTC.

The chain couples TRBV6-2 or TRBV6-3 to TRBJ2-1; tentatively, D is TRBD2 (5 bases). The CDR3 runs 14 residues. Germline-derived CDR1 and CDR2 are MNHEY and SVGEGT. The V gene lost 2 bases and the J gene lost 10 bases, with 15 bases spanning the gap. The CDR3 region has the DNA TGTGCCAGCAGTTACGCGGGCCACTACGAAGAGCAGTTCTTC. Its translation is CASSYAGHYEEQFF.

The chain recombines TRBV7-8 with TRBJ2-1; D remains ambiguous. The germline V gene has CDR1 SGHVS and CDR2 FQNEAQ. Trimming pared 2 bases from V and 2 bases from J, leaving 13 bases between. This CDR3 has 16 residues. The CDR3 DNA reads TGTGCCAGCAGCTTACCGACTCATTCCCCCTACAATGAGCAGTTCTTC. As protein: CASSLPTHSPYNEQFF. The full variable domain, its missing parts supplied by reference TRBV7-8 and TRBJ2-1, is GAGVSQSPRYKVAKRGQDVALRCDPISGHVSLFWYQQALGQGPEFLTYFQNEAQLDKSGLPSDRFFAERPEGSVSTLKIQRTQQEDSAVYLCASSLPTHSPYNEQFFGPGTRLTVL.

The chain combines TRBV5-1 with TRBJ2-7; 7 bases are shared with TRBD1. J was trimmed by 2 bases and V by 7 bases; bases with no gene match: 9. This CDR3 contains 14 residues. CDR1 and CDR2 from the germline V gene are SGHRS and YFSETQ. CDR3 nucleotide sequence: TGCGCCAGCGGCAAACAGGGGCCCCCCTACGAGCAGTACTTC. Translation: CASGKQGPPYEQYF.